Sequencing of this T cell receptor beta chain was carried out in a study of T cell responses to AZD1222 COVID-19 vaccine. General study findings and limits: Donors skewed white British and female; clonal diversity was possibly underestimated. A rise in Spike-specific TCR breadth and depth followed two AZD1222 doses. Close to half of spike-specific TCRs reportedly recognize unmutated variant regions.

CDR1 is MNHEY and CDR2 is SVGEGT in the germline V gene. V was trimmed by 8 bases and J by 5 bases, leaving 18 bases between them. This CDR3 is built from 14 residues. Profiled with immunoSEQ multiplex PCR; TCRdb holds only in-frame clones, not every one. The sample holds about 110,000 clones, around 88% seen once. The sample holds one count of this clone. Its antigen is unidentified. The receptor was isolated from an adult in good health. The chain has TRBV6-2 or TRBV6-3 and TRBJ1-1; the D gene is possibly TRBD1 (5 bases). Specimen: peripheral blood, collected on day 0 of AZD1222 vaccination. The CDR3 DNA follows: TGTGCCAGCCGCCCGGCGGGGGTTTGGACTGAAGCTTTCTTT. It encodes CASRPAGVWTEAFF.